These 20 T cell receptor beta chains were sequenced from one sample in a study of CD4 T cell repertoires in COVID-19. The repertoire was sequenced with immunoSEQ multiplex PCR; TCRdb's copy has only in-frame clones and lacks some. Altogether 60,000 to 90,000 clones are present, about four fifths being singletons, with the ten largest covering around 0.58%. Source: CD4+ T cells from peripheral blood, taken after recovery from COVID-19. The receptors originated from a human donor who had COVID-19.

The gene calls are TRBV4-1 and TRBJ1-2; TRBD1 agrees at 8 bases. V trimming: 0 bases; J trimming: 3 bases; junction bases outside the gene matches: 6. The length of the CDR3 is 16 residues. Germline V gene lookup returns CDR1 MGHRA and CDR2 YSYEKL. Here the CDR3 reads CASSQERTGNYYGYTF. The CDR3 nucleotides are TGCGCCAGCAGCCAAGAGAGGACAGGGAATTACTATGGCTACACCTTC.

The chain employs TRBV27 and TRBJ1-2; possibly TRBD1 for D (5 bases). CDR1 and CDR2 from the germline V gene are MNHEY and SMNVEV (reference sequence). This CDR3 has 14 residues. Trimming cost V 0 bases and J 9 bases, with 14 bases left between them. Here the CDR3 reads CASSLSGQTSSYTF. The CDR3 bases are TGTGCCAGCAGTTTATCGGGGCAGACATCTAGCTACACCTTC.

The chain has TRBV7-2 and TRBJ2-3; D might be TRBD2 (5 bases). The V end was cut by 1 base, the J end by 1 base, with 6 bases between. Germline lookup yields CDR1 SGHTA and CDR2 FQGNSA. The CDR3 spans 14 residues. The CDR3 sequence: CASSLEAGTDTQYF. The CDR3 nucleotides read TGTGCCAGCAGCTTAGAAGCGGGCACAGATACGCAGTATTTT.

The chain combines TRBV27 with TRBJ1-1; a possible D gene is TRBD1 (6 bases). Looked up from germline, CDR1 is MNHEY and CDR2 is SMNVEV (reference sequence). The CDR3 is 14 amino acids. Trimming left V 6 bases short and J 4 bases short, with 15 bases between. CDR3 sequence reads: CASSRTGRATEAFF. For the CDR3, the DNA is TGTGCCAGCAGCCGCACAGGGAGGGCCACTGAAGCTTTCTTT.

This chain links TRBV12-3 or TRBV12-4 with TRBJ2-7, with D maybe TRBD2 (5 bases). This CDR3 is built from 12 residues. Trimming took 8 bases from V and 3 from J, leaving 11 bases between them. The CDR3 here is CASGLGLYEQYF. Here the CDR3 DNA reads TGTGCCAGCGGCTTAGGACTCTACGAGCAGTACTTC.

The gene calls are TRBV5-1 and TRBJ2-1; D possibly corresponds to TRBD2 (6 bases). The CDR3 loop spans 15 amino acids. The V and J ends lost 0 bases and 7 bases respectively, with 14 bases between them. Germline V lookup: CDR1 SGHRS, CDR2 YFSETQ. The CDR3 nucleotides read TGCGCCAGCAGCTTGGCAACGGGAGAGCTTAATGAGCAGTTCTTC. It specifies CASSLATGELNEQFF.

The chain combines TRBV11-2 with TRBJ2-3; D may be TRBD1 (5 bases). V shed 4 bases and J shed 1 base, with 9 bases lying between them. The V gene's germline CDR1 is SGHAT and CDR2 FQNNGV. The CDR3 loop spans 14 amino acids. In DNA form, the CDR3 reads TGTGCCAGCAGCTCCAGGGCGGGCACAGATACGCAGTATTTT. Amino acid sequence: CASSSRAGTDTQYF.

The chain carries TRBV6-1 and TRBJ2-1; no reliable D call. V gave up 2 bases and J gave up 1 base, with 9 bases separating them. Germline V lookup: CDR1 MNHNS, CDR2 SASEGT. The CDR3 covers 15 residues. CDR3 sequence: CASSESRASYNEQFF. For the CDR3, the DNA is TGTGCCAGCAGTGAATCCCGGGCTTCCTACAATGAGCAGTTCTTC.

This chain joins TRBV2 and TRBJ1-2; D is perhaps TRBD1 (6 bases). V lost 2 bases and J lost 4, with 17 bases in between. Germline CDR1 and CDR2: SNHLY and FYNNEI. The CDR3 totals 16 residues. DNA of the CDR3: TGTGCCAGCAGTGAACCGGCCCGGGGGGCGATCTATGGCTACACCTTC. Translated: CASSEPARGAIYGYTF.

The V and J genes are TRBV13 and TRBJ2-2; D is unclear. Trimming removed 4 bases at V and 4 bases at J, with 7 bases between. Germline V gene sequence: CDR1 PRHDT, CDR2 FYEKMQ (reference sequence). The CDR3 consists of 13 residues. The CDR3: CASSSTGTGELFF. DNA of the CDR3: TGTGCCAGCAGCTCGACGGGCACCGGGGAGCTGTTTTTT.

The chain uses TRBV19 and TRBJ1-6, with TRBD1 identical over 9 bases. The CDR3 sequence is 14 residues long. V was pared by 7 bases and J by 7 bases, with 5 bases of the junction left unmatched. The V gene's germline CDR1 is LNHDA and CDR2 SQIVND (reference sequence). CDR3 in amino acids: CASMEGTGNSPLHF. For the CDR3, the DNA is TGTGCCAGTATGGAAGGGACAGGGAATTCACCCCTCCACTTT. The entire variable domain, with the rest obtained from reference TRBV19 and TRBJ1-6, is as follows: DGGITQSPKYLFRKEGQNVTLSCEQNLNHDAMYWYRQDPGQGLRLIYYSQIVNDFQKGDIAEGYSVSREKKESFPLTVTSAQKNPTAFYLCASMEGTGNSPLHFGNGTRLTVT.

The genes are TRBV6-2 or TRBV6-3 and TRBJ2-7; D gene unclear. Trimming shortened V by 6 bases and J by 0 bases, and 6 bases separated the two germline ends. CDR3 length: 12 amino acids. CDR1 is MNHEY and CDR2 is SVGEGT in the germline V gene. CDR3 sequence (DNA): TGTGCCAGCAGCGGATCCTCCTACGAGCAGTACTTC. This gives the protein CASSGSSYEQYF.

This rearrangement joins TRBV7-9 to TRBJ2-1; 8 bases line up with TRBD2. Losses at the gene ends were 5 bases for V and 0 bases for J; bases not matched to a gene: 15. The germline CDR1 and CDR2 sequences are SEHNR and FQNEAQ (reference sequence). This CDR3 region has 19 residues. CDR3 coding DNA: TGTGCCAGCAGCCCCAGCGGGGGTAGCGGGCTGAGCTCCTACAATGAGCAGTTCTTC. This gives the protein CASSPSGGSGLSSYNEQFF.

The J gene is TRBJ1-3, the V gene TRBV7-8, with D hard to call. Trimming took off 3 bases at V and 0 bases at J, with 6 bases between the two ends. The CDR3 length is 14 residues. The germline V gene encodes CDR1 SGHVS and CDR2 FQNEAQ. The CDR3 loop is CASSFTDSGNTIYF. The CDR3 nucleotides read TGTGCCAGCAGCTTCACAGACTCTGGAAACACCATATATTTT.

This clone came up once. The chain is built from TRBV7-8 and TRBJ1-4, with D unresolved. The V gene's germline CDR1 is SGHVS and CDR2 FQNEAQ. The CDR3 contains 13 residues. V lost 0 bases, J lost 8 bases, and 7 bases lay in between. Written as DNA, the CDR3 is TGTGCCAGCAGCTTAGCGTCCCGGGAAAAACTGTTTTTT. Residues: CASSLASREKLFF.

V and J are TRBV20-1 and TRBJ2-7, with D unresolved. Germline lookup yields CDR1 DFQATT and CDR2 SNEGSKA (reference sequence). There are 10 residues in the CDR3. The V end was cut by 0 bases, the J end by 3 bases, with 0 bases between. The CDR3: CSARDYEQYF. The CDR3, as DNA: TGCAGTGCTAGAGACTACGAGCAGTACTTC.

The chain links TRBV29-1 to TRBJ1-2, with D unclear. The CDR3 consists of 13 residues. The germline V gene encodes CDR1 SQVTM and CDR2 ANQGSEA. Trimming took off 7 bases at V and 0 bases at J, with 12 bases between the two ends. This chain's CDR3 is CSALDGSNYGYTF. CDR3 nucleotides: TGCAGCGCTTTGGACGGATCTAACTATGGCTACACCTTC.

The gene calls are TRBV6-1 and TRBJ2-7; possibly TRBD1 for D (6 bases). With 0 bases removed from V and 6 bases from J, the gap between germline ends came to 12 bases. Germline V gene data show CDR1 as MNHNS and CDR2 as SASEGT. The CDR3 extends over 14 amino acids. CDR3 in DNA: TGTGCCAGCAGTGAAGCCGCGGACAGTCGCGAGCAGTACTTC. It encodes CASSEAADSREQYF.

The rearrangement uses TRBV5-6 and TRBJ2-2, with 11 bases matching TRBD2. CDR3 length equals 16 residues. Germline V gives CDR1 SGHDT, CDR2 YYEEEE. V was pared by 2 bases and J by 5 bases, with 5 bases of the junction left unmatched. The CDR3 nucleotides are TGTGCCAGCAGCTTTCACTCTAGCGGGAGGACCGGGGAGCTGTTTTTT. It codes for CASSFHSSGRTGELFF.

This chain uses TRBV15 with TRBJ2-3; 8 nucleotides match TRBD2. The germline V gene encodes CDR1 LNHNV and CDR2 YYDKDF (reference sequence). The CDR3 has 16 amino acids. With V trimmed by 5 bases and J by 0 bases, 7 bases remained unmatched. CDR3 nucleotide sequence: TGTGCCACCAGCCGCTCACTAGCGGCTAGCACAGATACGCAGTATTTT. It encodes CATSRSLAASTDTQYF. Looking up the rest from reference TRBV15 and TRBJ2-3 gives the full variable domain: DAMVIQNPRYQVTQFGKPVTLSCSQTLNHNVMYWYQQKSSQAPKLLFHYYDKDFNNEADTPDNFQSRRPNTSFCFLDIRSPGLGDTAMYLCATSRSLAASTDTQYFGPGTRLTVL.